Shown below are 25 T cell receptor beta chains from a single sample sequenced in a study of blood T cell repertoires in COVID-19. Some clones are missing from TCRdb's copy, which holds only in-frame ones; the method was immunoSEQ multiplex PCR. The sample shows around 190,000 clones, under 80% of them seen only once. Material: PBMCs or T cells enriched from blood (not recorded which). The receptors originated from a woman aged 50 to 60 with acute COVID-19.

This clone was found a few times. This chain's CDR3 is CASSGYSGEKLFF. In DNA, the CDR3 is TGTGCCAGCAGCGGCTACTCGGGAGAAAAACTGTTTTTT. The gene calls are TRBV9 and TRBJ1-4; no reliable D call. The CDR3 is 13 amino acids. V lost 3 bases and J lost 8, with 11 bases in between. From germline, CDR1 is SGDLS and CDR2 YYNGEE.

The CDR3 DNA reads TGCGCCAGCAGCCCGCCAGGGTGGTCGGGGAACACTGAAGCTTTCTTT. Residues: CASSPPGWSGNTEAFF. The rearrangement uses TRBV4-1 and TRBJ1-1; perhaps TRBD1 as D (5 bases). This CDR3 region has 16 residues. V lost 4 bases and J 1 base, leaving 16 bases between the germline ends. Germline CDR1 is MGHRA and CDR2 is YSYEKL.

This clone has just a few counts. The genes are TRBV2 and TRBJ1-5; D is unresolved. V lost 5 bases, J lost 0 bases, and 14 bases lay in between. From germline, CDR1 is SNHLY and CDR2 FYNNEI. The CDR3 is made up of 16 amino acids. CDR3 nucleotides: TGTGCCAGCAGTACATCGAGGGTGAATAGCAATCAGCCCCAGCATTTT. Translated, it gives CASSTSRVNSNQPQHF.

The rearrangement joins TRBV2 to TRBJ1-1; perhaps TRBD1 as D (5 bases). The CDR3 has 12 amino acids. Trimming left V 4 bases short and J 7 bases short, with 10 bases between. Per the germline V gene, CDR1 is SNHLY and CDR2 is FYNNEI. The CDR3 DNA sequence: TGTGCCAGCAGTGTTTGGGGGGATGAAGCTTTCTTT. Translated, it gives CASSVWGDEAFF.

The chain combines TRBV6-2 or TRBV6-3 with TRBJ2-4, with 7 bases lining up with TRBD2. This CDR3 has 13 residues. The germline V gene encodes CDR1 MNHEY and CDR2 SVGEGT. Trimming took 2 bases from V and 9 from J; bases not matched to a gene: 4. The CDR3 DNA reads TGTGCCAGCAGTTACGGCCCGGGGGGCATTCAGTACTTC. Translation: CASSYGPGGIQYF.

V usage is TRBV5-5 and J usage is TRBJ2-2, with TRBD1 as a possible D gene (6 bases). Germline loops: CDR1 SGHKS, CDR2 YYEKEE (reference sequence). The V and J ends lost 5 bases and 4 bases respectively, with 18 bases between them. The CDR3 runs 16 residues. The CDR3 DNA follows: TGTGCCAGCAGAAGCCCAGGGGCAACGAGCACCGGGGAGCTGTTTTTT. Amino acid sequence: CASRSPGATSTGELFF.

The chain employs TRBV27 and TRBJ2-7; 8 positions match TRBD1. CDR1 is MNHEY and CDR2 is SMNVEV in the germline V gene (reference sequence). The V and J ends lost 7 bases and 7 bases, in that order; junction bases with no gene match: 9. This CDR3 is 13 amino acids long. The CDR3 nucleotides are TGTGCCAGCACTTACGACAGGGGAGGAGAGCAGTACGTC. This codes for CASTYDRGGEQYV.

Only a few counts were recorded for this clone. The chain combines TRBV7-9 with TRBJ2-5; 11 nucleotides match TRBD2. This CDR3 is 17 amino acids long. Trimming took 1 base from V and 5 from J; bases not matched to a gene: 9. In germline, CDR1 is SEHNR, CDR2 FQNEAQ (reference sequence). The CDR3: CASSLGGSGGARETQYF. In nucleotides, the CDR3 is TGTGCCAGCAGCTTAGGCGGTAGCGGGGGGGCCCGGGAGACCCAGTACTTC.

The chain uses TRBV28 and TRBJ1-6; 8 bases are shared with TRBD1. Germline-derived CDR1 and CDR2 are MDHEN and SYDVKM. With 7 bases clipped from V and 9 bases from J, the junction kept 14 bases outside the gene matches. The CDR3 is 16 residues long. CDR3 protein: CASTIWAGGSISPLHF. For the CDR3, the DNA is TGTGCCAGCACCATTTGGGCAGGGGGCTCGATTTCACCCCTCCACTTT.

This chain joins TRBV19 and TRBJ1-5, with D unclear. CDR1 is LNHDA and CDR2 is SQIVND in the germline V gene (reference sequence). The CDR3 is 14 residues long. The V end was cut by 7 bases, the J end by 0 bases, with 10 bases between. In DNA form, the CDR3 reads TGTGCCAGTATAGGAGAATCTAGCAATCAGCCCCAGCATTTT. It translates to CASIGESSNQPQHF.

The chain couples TRBV6-2 or TRBV6-3 to TRBJ1-1, with D unresolved. The CDR3 runs 15 residues. V was clipped by 2 bases and J by 5 bases, with 15 bases between them. Germline CDR1 and CDR2: MNHEY and SVGEGT. Here the CDR3 DNA reads TGTGCCAGCAGTTACGACCGGGCCCGGAGGACTGAAGCTTTCTTT. Its protein is CASSYDRARRTEAFF.

Written as DNA, the CDR3 is TGTGCCAGCAGTTACTCAAGGGGGGGACGGAACTATGGCTACACCTTC. Residues: CASSYSRGGRNYGYTF. The rearrangement uses TRBV6-2 or TRBV6-3 and TRBJ1-2; possibly TRBD1 for D (6 bases). The CDR3 runs to 16 residues. CDR1 and CDR2 from the germline V gene are MNHEY and SVGEGT. Trimming took 0 bases from V and 2 from J, leaving 13 bases between them.

This clone has a single count. This sequence joins TRBV3-1 (or the pseudogene TRBV3-2) and TRBJ2-5; 9 nucleotides match TRBD2. CDR1 LGHDT and CDR2 YNNKEL come from the germline V gene (reference sequence). The CDR3 length is 14 residues. V dropped 3 bases and J dropped 7; count of bases not matched to a gene: 6. For the CDR3, the DNA is TGTGCCAGCAGCCATGCGGGGGGGGGTTCGACCCAGTACTTC. It translates to CASSHAGGGSTQYF.

The chain combines TRBV28 with TRBJ1-2, with 9 positions matching TRBD1. V gave up 1 base and J gave up 1 base; unmatched junction bases: 10. CDR3 length: 18 amino acids. CDR1 is MDHEN and CDR2 is SYDVKM in the germline V gene. The CDR3 DNA is TGTGCCAGCAGTTTATTTTATAGGGACAGGGCACATAACTATGGCTACACCTTC. It yields the protein CASSLFYRDRAHNYGYTF.

This chain connects TRBV7-9 to TRBJ1-2; TRBD1 might be the D (6 bases). V gave up 3 bases and J gave up 6 bases, with 17 bases separating them. Germline V gene sequence: CDR1 SEHNR, CDR2 FQNEAQ (reference sequence). The CDR3 runs 15 residues. CDR3 sequence (DNA): TGTGCCAGCAGCTTTGAGGGAACAGGGAGAAATGGCTACACCTTC. Translated: CASSFEGTGRNGYTF.

This sequence joins TRBV28 and TRBJ1-2; weak D call: TRBD1 (6 bases). The CDR3 extends over 14 amino acids. Deletions cut 2 bases from V and 4 bases from J, with 11 bases between. Germline V gene data show CDR1 as MDHEN and CDR2 as SYDVKM. The CDR3 bases are TGTGCCAGCAGTTTACCCGGGGGGGCCTATGGCTACACCTTC. Protein product: CASSLPGGAYGYTF.

The chain carries TRBV4-1 and TRBJ1-5; 9 bases line up with TRBD1. Germline CDR1 reads MGHRA; CDR2 reads YSYEKL. The ends lost 3 bases at V and 6 bases at J; junction bases unmatched: 9. The CDR3 is 16 amino acids. The CDR3 DNA is TGCGCCAGCAGCCACTCGTACAGGGGGCACGGTCAGCCCCAGCATTTT. It translates to CASSHSYRGHGQPQHF.

This chain links TRBV9 with TRBJ1-2; no clear D gene. Germline V gives CDR1 SGDLS, CDR2 YYNGEE. The V and J ends lost 0 bases and 8 bases respectively, with 14 bases between them. The CDR3 is 14 residues long. DNA for the CDR3: TGTGCCAGCAGCGTAGAAGCATCGCTCTGGGGCTACACCTTC. Amino acid sequence: CASSVEASLWGYTF.

The rearrangement links TRBV7-6 to TRBJ2-7; 8 positions agree with TRBD1. Trimming cost V 5 bases and J 0 bases; bases outside gene matches: 9. The CDR3 is 16 amino acids. The germline CDR1 and CDR2 sequences are SGHVS and FNYEAQ. CDR3 sequence (DNA): TGTGCCAGCAGCCCGGGGGCAGGGGGCAGCTCCTACGAGCAGTACGTC. Encoded protein: CASSPGAGGSSYEQYV.

This sequence joins TRBV19 and TRBJ1-3; possible D gene TRBD1, 5 bases. This CDR3 is 18 amino acids long. V was pared by 5 bases and J by 1 base, with 21 bases between. CDR1 is LNHDA, CDR2 SQIVND, per germline (reference sequence). CDR3 protein: CASSYPSDPRGSGNTIYF. The CDR3 region has the DNA TGTGCCAGTAGTTACCCCTCCGATCCTAGGGGATCTGGAAACACCATATATTTT.

This chain joins TRBV6-5 and TRBJ2-2, with D possibly matching TRBD1 (5 bases). V was cut by 0 bases and J by 3 bases, with 8 bases left in between. Germline lookup yields CDR1 MNHEY and CDR2 SVGAGI. The CDR3 runs 15 residues. CDR3 bases: TGTGCCAGCAGTTACTCGACCAGGGACACCGGGGAGCTGTTTTTT. Its protein product is CASSYSTRDTGELFF.

The rearrangement links TRBV19 to TRBJ1-1; no firm D call. CDR1 and CDR2 from the germline V gene are LNHDA and SQIVND (reference sequence). The V end was cut by 7 bases, the J end by 2 bases, with 5 bases between. The CDR3 length is 11 residues. The CDR3 region has the DNA TGTGCCAGTAATCGTAACACTGAAGCTTTCTTT. Protein product: CASNRNTEAFF.

The gene calls are TRBV5-1 and TRBJ2-3; 10 bases match TRBD1. The CDR3 covers 16 residues. J was trimmed by 3 bases and V by 0 bases; bases with no gene match: 4. In germline, CDR1 is SGHRS, CDR2 YFSETQ. The CDR3 loop reads CASSLGGQGRTDTQYF. DNA for the CDR3: TGCGCCAGCAGCTTGGGGGGACAGGGGCGGACAGATACGCAGTATTTT.

This clone has a handful of counts. This chain links TRBV18 with TRBJ2-3; D is perhaps TRBD1 (6 bases). The germline CDR1 and CDR2 sequences are KGHSH and LQKENI. V was cut by 3 bases and J by 5 bases, with 18 bases left in between. The CDR3 is made up of 16 amino acids. The CDR3 nucleotides read TGTGCCAGCTCACCCGGCAGGGGAGTAGGGGTAGATACGCAGTATTTT. It yields the protein CASSPGRGVGVDTQYF.

The chain links TRBV4-2 to TRBJ2-2, with 10 bases aligning to TRBD1. Per germline, CDR1 LGHNA and CDR2 YNFKEQ. The CDR3 spans 15 residues. V trimming: 6 bases; J trimming: 4 bases; junction bases outside the gene matches: 5. The CDR3 coding sequence is TGTGCCAGCAGACCGACAGGGGGCTTCACCGGGGAGCTGTTTTTT. Residues: CASRPTGGFTGELFF.